The rows below give T cell receptor beta chains drawn from one sample of a study of blood T cell repertoires in COVID-19. The table came from immunoSEQ multiplex PCR; TCRdb's copy has only in-frame clones and leaves some out. The sample has around 270,000 clones; roughly 89% are singletons. Sequenced input: peripheral blood. All receptors come from a man under 40 with acute or convalescent COVID-19. CDR3s include the opening cysteine and the closing phenylalanine or tryptophan. The D gene is left open where the match is weak. Clone size is shown for a subset of rows, as once, few, many or a class of expanded clone.

.	TRBJ2-7	.	TRBV28	CASSLQGGSYEQYF	TGTGCCAGCAGTTTACAAGGGGGCTCCTACGAGCAGTACTTC
.	TRBJ1-6	.	TRBV2	CASSERSSYNSPLHF	TGTGCCAGCAGTGAGAGGAGCTCCTATAATTCACCCCTCCACTTT
.	TRBJ2-1	once	TRBV27	CASSLGLDMNEQFF	TGTGCCAGCAGTTTAGGCCTAGATATGAATGAGCAGTTCTTC
TRBD2	TRBJ2-7	.	TRBV19	CASSMGGISYEQYF	TGTGCCAGTAGTATGGGGGGGATCTCCTACGAGCAGTACTTC
.	TRBJ2-3	once	TRBV5-1	CASSPGTLDTQYF	TGCGCCAGCAGCCCCGGGACACTGGATACGCAGTATTTT
.	TRBJ1-2	.	TRBV30	CAWSFQGGVDGYTF	TGTGCCTGGAGCTTCCAGGGTGGGGTTGATGGCTACACCTTC
TRBD2	TRBJ2-7	.	TRBV30	CAWSLSGSAEQYF	TGTGCCTGGAGTCTTAGCGGGAGCGCCGAGCAGTACTTC
.	TRBJ1-2	.	TRBV21-1	CASRTLIRTGGLLRDGYTF	TGTGCCAGCAGAACCCTTATCCGGACAGGGGGCCTTTTAAGGGATGGCTACACCTTC
.	TRBJ1-6	.	TRBV28	CASSPTDTYNSPLHF	TGTGCCAGCAGCCCCACCGACACGTATAATTCACCCCTCCACTTT
TRBD1	TRBJ2-1	.	TRBV30	CAWSLDRGYNEQFF	TGTGCCTGGAGCCTTGACAGGGGTTACAATGAGCAGTTCTTC
TRBD2	TRBJ2-5	.	TRBV30	CATSMGGQLETQYF	TGTGCGACGTCAATGGGAGGGCAATTAGAGACCCAGTACTTC
TRBD2	TRBJ2-1	.	TRBV19	CASSIGGGLAPRNEQFF	TGTGCCAGTAGTATCGGCGGGGGGCTAGCCCCCCGGAATGAGCAGTTCTTC
.	TRBJ1-5	few	TRBV6-5	CASIRGGGNQPQHF	TGTGCCAGCATCCGCGGGGGTGGCAATCAGCCCCAGCATTTT
.	TRBJ1-1	.	TRBV25-1	CASRYRVNTEAFF	TGTGCCAGCAGATACCGGGTGAACACTGAAGCTTTCTTT
.	TRBJ2-1	.	TRBV6-5	CASSYSKTEYNEQFF	TGTGCCAGCAGTTACTCGAAGACAGAGTACAATGAGCAGTTCTTC
TRBD1	TRBJ2-7	.	TRBV7-9	CASSNRDRATIEQYF	TGTGCCAGCAGCAACCGGGACAGGGCCACTATTGAGCAGTACTTC
.	TRBJ1-2	.	TRBV5-1	CASSTIGGNYGYTF	TGCGCCAGCAGCACCATAGGGGGTAACTATGGCTACACCTTC
TRBD2	TRBJ2-2	.	TRBV7-9	CASSHTGLDPTPLTGELFF	TGTGCCAGCAGCCACACGGGACTAGATCCCACACCCCTGACCGGGGAGCTGTTTTTT
.	TRBJ2-1	once	TRBV20-1	CSASYPWPVF	TGCAGTGCTAGTTACCCGTGGCCAGTCTTC
TRBD2	TRBJ2-1	.	TRBV29-1	CSVEKGLNNEQFF	TGCAGCGTTGAAAAGGGACTAAACAATGAGCAGTTCTTC
.	TRBJ1-3	.	TRBV28	CASSGALRNTIYF	TGTGCCAGCAGTGGGGCTTTGCGGAACACCATATATTTT
TRBD2	TRBJ2-1	.	TRBV30	CAWSERTSGLSYNEQFF	TGTGCCTGGAGCGAACGGACTAGCGGGCTATCCTACAATGAGCAGTTCTTC
.	TRBJ1-2	.	TRBV18	CASSHTRGGDGYTF	TGTGCCAGCTCCCACACTCGGGGGGGAGATGGCTACACCTTC
TRBD1	TRBJ2-7	.	TRBV28	CASRMLPGQGRYEQYF	TGTGCCAGCAGAATGCTACCGGGACAGGGGAGGTACGAGCAGTACTTC
TRBD2	TRBJ2-1	.	TRBV6-5	CASRGTSGGPWEQFF	TGTGCCAGCAGGGGGACTAGCGGGGGGCCGTGGGAGCAGTTCTTC
.	TRBJ1-5	.	TRBV28	CASRRRRTASNQPQHF	TGTGCCAGCAGACGACGCCGGACAGCTAGCAATCAGCCCCAGCATTTT
.	TRBJ2-1	.	TRBV30	CAWSKNSYNEQFF	TGTGCCTGGAGTAAAAACAGTTACAATGAGCAGTTCTTC
.	TRBJ1-1	.	TRBV4-1	CASSPWQGPVVTEAFF	TGCGCCAGCAGCCCGTGGCAGGGCCCCGTCGTGACTGAAGCTTTCTTT
TRBD1	TRBJ2-5	.	TRBV7-2	CASSLAAQGEETQYF	TGTGCCAGCAGCTTAGCGGCGCAGGGGGAAGAGACCCAGTACTTC
.	TRBJ1-2	.	TRBV7-6	CASSLATRGGDGYTF	TGTGCCAGCAGCTTAGCTACTAGGGGAGGGGATGGCTACACCTTC
.	TRBJ2-7	.	TRBV5-4	CASSLDAGTYEQYF	TGTGCCAGCAGCTTGGACGCCGGGACCTACGAGCAGTACTTC
TRBD1	TRBJ1-1	.	TRBV7-9	CASSIIQGARVEAFF	TGTGCCAGCAGCATCATACAGGGGGCGCGAGTTGAAGCTTTCTTT
TRBD2	TRBJ2-5	.	TRBV6-5	CASSKLAELQETQYF	TGTGCCAGCAGTAAGCTAGCGGAGTTACAAGAGACCCAGTACTTC
TRBD2	TRBJ2-1	.	TRBV7-9	CASSLVAGVNNEQFF	TGTGCCAGCAGCTTAGTAGCGGGAGTTAACAATGAGCAGTTCTTC
.	TRBJ2-6	.	TRBV7-9	CASSFGWGGKAGANVLTF	TGTGCCAGCAGCTTCGGCTGGGGCGGTAAGGCTGGGGCCAACGTCCTGACTTTC
.	TRBJ1-5	.	TRBV6-1	CASSEPRSNQPQHF	TGTGCCAGCAGTGAACCCAGGAGCAATCAGCCCCAGCATTTT
.	TRBJ1-1	.	TRBV20-1	CSAADTTEAFF	TGCAGTGCTGCCGACACCACTGAAGCTTTCTTT
.	TRBJ1-6	.	TRBV7-9	CASSWDIAYSPLHF	TGTGCCAGCAGTTGGGACATAGCTTATTCACCCCTCCACTTT
TRBD1	TRBJ1-2	.	TRBV5-4	CASSLAQEGAYGYTF	TGTGCCAGCAGCTTGGCCCAGGAGGGGGCCTATGGCTACACCTTC
TRBD1	TRBJ2-7	.	TRBV9	CASSVGVRQGSYEQYF	TGTGCCAGCAGCGTAGGGGTCAGACAGGGGAGTTACGAGCAGTACTTC
TRBD1	TRBJ2-7	.	TRBV6-5	CASSFSGQGSYEQYF	TGTGCCAGCAGTTTCTCGGGACAGGGCTCCTACGAGCAGTACTTC
.	TRBJ1-6	.	TRBV2	CASSPRLSSYNSPLHF	TGTGCCAGCAGCCCTCGATTGAGCTCCTATAATTCACCCCTCCACTTT
TRBD1	TRBJ2-1	.	TRBV24-1	CATSGTGGGFNEQFF	TGTGCCACCAGTGGGACAGGGGGCGGTTTCAATGAGCAGTTCTTC
.	TRBJ2-7	.	TRBV6-5	CASRPLAGAKNEQYF	TGTGCCAGCAGGCCCTTGGCGGGGGCAAAGAACGAGCAGTACTTC
.	TRBJ2-1	.	TRBV2	CASSVSESYNEQFF	TGTGCCAGCAGTGTGTCGGAGTCCTACAATGAGCAGTTCTTC
.	TRBJ2-5	once	TRBV19	CASSIGPGQETQYF	TGTGCCAGTAGTATAGGTCCAGGCCAAGAGACCCAGTACTTC
TRBD1	TRBJ2-3	.	TRBV11-2	CASRVRQGAWADTQYF	TGTGCCAGCAGGGTTCGACAGGGGGCATGGGCAGATACGCAGTATTTT
TRBD2	TRBJ2-1	few	TRBV11-2	CASSSLAGAYNEQFF	TGTGCCAGCAGCTCTCTAGCGGGGGCTTACAATGAGCAGTTCTTC
.	TRBJ2-7	.	TRBV18	CASSPTKSHEQYF	TGTGCCAGCTCACCAACAAAGTCCCACGAGCAGTACTTC